The clone carrying this T cell receptor beta chain has just one count. The CDR3 regions of TCR beta were amplified from RNA transcripts. The HTBI set primed first-round TCR CDR3 RT-PCR. TCRdb independently ran MiXCR on the multiplex PCR reads; one entry per CDR3 protein. The sample has roughly 420,000 distinct CDR3 sequences; 15% to 17% are singletons. V dropped 8 bases and J dropped 1; count of bases not matched to a gene: 2. The CDR3 is made up of 14 amino acids. Germline V lookup: CDR1 KGHDR, CDR2 SFDVKD. This sample was included in a study of T cells in Graves' hyperthyroidism and ophthalmopathy. The V call is TRBV24-1, the J call TRBJ2-2; 8 nucleotides agree with TRBD1. The sequence was collected from a woman between 18 and 29 years old with Graves' hyperthyroidism. Sequencing was done on a sample of blood. CDR3 in DNA: TGTGCCACCACCGGGACAGGGAACACCGGGGAGCTGTTTTTT. It codes for CATTGTGNTGELFF.